This TCR beta chain was found in a study of blood T cell repertoires in COVID-19. Study details: Acute-phase and convalescent COVID-19 samples originated in the United States, Italy and Spain. T cells, B-cell-depleted T cells, or PBMCs supplied cDNA or gDNA.

J lost 0 bases, V lost 5 bases, and 2 bases had no gene match. The CDR3 runs to 14 residues. Germline V gene data show CDR1 as MDHEN and CDR2 as SYDVKM. Under the authors' procedure: Amplifying reference gene primers gave estimates of nucleated cell counts. Method: immunoSEQ multiplex PCR; TCRdb's copy keeps in-frame clones and lacks some. The V and J calls and clone size come from that table; D and trimming were worked out from the DNA. The top ten clones hold roughly 6.7% of a sample with 250,000 to 350,000 clones, roughly 90% of them seen once. The chain couples TRBV28 to TRBJ1-1, with 8 bases lining up with TRBD1. Sequencing used peripheral blood. The clonotype was recovered from a man younger than 35 who had recovered from COVID-19. DNA of the CDR3: TGTGCCAGCAGTCCAGGGGGCATGAACACTGAAGCTTTCTTT. Protein sequence: CASSPGGMNTEAFF.